What follows are 23 T cell receptor beta chains derived from one specimen sequenced in a study of metastatic and nonmetastatic thyroid tumors. Via MiXCR, TCRdb re-called the PCR reads. The table lists about 35,000 clones, around a fifth of them singletons. Each patient went into thyroid surgery without having received any treatment. The material sequenced was blood. Receptors were obtained from a female donor with papillary thyroid cancer or a benign thyroid nodule (not recorded which). Some clones in this sample may be carry-over from other donors' samples.

This clone was detected ten times or more. The gene calls are TRBV28 and TRBJ1-2, with D uncertain. V dropped 5 bases and J dropped 9 bases, with 13 bases sitting between them. The CDR3 totals 12 residues. Germline loops: CDR1 MDHEN, CDR2 SYDVKM. The CDR3, as DNA: TGTGCCAGCAGTCGAGGTTTCGATAGCTACACCTTC. It codes for CASSRGFDSYTF.

This clone was observed at least ten times. Written as DNA, the CDR3 is TGTGCCAGCAGCCAAGATGGTCAGACCTACCAAGAGACCCAGTACTTC. Translated: CASSQDGQTYQETQYF. The chain uses TRBV4-2 and TRBJ2-5, with no clear D. Germline-derived CDR1 and CDR2 are LGHNA and YNFKEQ. The V end lost 0 bases, the J end lost 0 bases, and 11 bases lay between the germline ends. This CDR3 region has 16 residues.

Points on this clone: A much larger clone lies one base from this, so it may be a read error. The same CDR3 can be traced to other DNA sequences in this sample. The V and J genes are TRBV20-1 and TRBJ2-3; 7 bases match TRBD2. The CDR3 contains 15 residues. CDR1 and CDR2 from the germline V gene are DFQATT and SNEGSKA (reference sequence). With V trimmed by 5 bases and J by 0 bases, 8 bases remained unmatched. CDR3 sequence: CSAPLVGGSTDTQYF. CDR3 bases: TGCAGTGCTCCACTAGTGGGAGGGAGCACAGATACGCAGTATTTT.

This clone was seen at least ten times. A much larger clone lies one base from this, so it may be a read error. The chain is built from TRBV6-1 and TRBJ1-5, with D possibly matching TRBD1 (6 bases). V was cut by 8 bases and J by 2 bases, with 10 bases left in between. CDR1 is MNHNS, CDR2 SASEGT, per germline. The CDR3 contains 13 residues. CDR3 nucleotides: TGTGCCAGCGACAGGAATCGCAATCAGCCCCAGCATTTT. This sequence encodes CASDRNRNQPQHF.

Points on this clone: An end of the junction does not agree with germline; a read error may underlie this. The chain carries TRBV5-1 and TRBJ2-1; unclear D gene. The CDR3 is 16 residues long. The germline CDR1 and CDR2 sequences are SGHRS and YFSETQ. CDR3 residues: CASSLEQAARSNEHFF. The CDR3 DNA reads TGCGCCAGCAGCTTGGAGCAGGCGGCACGCTCCAATGAGCATTTCTTC.

On this clone itself: Since a much larger clone is just one base distant, this may be a read error. V is TRBV6-1 and J is TRBJ1-5; D is ambiguous. This CDR3 spans 15 amino acids. Germline loops: CDR1 MNHNS, CDR2 SASEGT. With 8 bases removed from V and 2 bases from J, the gap between germline ends came to 16 bases. CDR3 sequence: CASGLEGSGNQPQHF. CDR3 sequence (DNA): TGTGCCAGCGGCCTCGAAGGGTCGGGCAATCAGCCCCAGCATTTT.

The chain recombines TRBV3-1 with TRBJ2-7; 8 nucleotides match TRBD1. CDR1 LGHDT and CDR2 YNNKEL come from the germline V gene (reference sequence). V shed 8 bases, J shed 3 bases, and the junction held 6 bases outside the gene matches. The CDR3 loop spans 13 amino acids. The CDR3 loop is CASSITGGYEQYF. The CDR3 nucleotides read TGTGCCAGCTCCATCACAGGGGGCTACGAGCAGTACTTC.

This clone came up many times. This chain uses TRBV5-1 with TRBJ2-3, with unresolved D. Germline V CDR1 and CDR2: SGHRS, YFSETQ. The CDR3 spans 13 residues. The V and J ends lost 1 base and 4 bases respectively, with 7 bases between them. The CDR3 here is CASSLYGSDTQYF. CDR3 nucleotides: TGCGCCAGCAGCTTGTACGGTTCAGATACGCAGTATTTT.

The rearrangement uses TRBV6-1 and TRBJ2-1; D perhaps matches TRBD2 (6 bases). The V and J ends lost 3 bases and 5 bases respectively, with 20 bases between them. Germline CDR1 is MNHNS and CDR2 is SASEGT. CDR3 length: 17 residues. CDR3 coding DNA: TGTGCCAGCAGTGAGATTTACGGCGGGGTGAGGGACAATGAGCAGTTCTTC. It translates to CASSEIYGGVRDNEQFF.

This clone was counted many times. The chain links TRBV20-1 to TRBJ1-5, with D perhaps TRBD1 (5 bases). CDR3 length: 14 residues. Germline assignment: CDR1 DFQATT and CDR2 SNEGSKA (reference sequence). V lost 0 bases, J lost 10 bases, and 16 bases lay in between. The chain's CDR3 is CSARDPEGVGPQHF. The CDR3 DNA follows: TGCAGTGCTAGAGATCCAGAAGGGGTCGGCCCCCAGCATTTT.

This clone was counted at least ten times. This chain joins TRBV28 and TRBJ1-4; perhaps TRBD1 as D (5 bases). Per germline, CDR1 MDHEN and CDR2 SYDVKM. The length of the CDR3 is 15 residues. Trimming stripped 6 bases from V and 8 bases from J, with 19 bases between. The CDR3 protein is CASSPLGTGGEKLFF. DNA of the CDR3: TGTGCCAGCAGCCCCTTGGGGACGGGGGGGGAAAAACTGTTTTTT.

This clone was seen many times. The chain recombines TRBV4-1 with TRBJ2-1; D is perhaps TRBD1 or TRBD2 (5 bases each). The V gene's germline CDR1 is MGHRA and CDR2 YSYEKL. The CDR3 has 15 amino acids. The germline V and J ends were trimmed by 4 bases and 3 bases, with 13 bases remaining between them. Here the CDR3 reads CASSRGEGLYNEQFF. DNA for the CDR3: TGCGCCAGCAGCCGCGGCGAGGGGCTCTACAATGAGCAGTTCTTC.

In this sample, this clone turned up a few times. In nucleotides, the CDR3 is TGTGCCAGCAGGTGGGGGGGTTCGGCCCTCCACTTT. It yields the protein CASRWGGSALHF. The V and J genes are TRBV12-3 or TRBV12-4 and TRBJ1-6, with D perhaps matching TRBD1 (5 bases). This CDR3 spans 12 amino acids. V lost 6 bases and J 14 bases, leaving 14 bases between the germline ends.

This clone was counted ten times or more. CDR3 region: CASSTGTSGMREQYF. The DNA for the CDR3 is TGTGCCAGCAGCACCGGGACTAGCGGGATGAGGGAGCAGTACTTC. V and J are TRBV6-2 or TRBV6-3 and TRBJ2-7; TRBD2 matches 13 bases. From germline, CDR1 is MNHEY and CDR2 SVGEGT. The CDR3 is 15 residues long. V shed 6 bases, J shed 7 bases, and the junction held 9 bases outside the gene matches.

The chain has TRBV6-1 and TRBJ2-3; 9 bases are shared with TRBD1. Germline V CDR1 and CDR2: MNHNS, SASEGT. Trimming removed 8 bases from V and 0 bases from J; junction bases left unmatched: 6. The CDR3 is made up of 15 amino acids. In DNA form, the CDR3 reads TGTGCCAGCTCGGGACAGGGACTTAGCACAGATACGCAGTATTTT. Protein product: CASSGQGLSTDTQYF.

This clone was found many times. The J gene is TRBJ2-5, the V gene TRBV20-1; 14 bases line up with TRBD2. After removal of 7 bases from V and 5 bases from J, the junction contained 15 bases not matched to a gene. CDR1 DFQATT and CDR2 SNEGSKA come from the germline V gene (reference sequence). This CDR3 has 17 residues. The CDR3 bases are TGCAGTGTATCATCCTGGGGGACTAGCGGGAGCGGGGAGACCCAGTACTTC. Translating gives CSVSSWGTSGSGETQYF.

This clone has ten or more counts. The chain has TRBV28 and TRBJ2-5, with 8 bases aligning to TRBD2. Trimming cost V 6 bases and J 2 bases; bases outside gene matches: 8. The CDR3 totals 15 residues. Germline V CDR1 and CDR2: MDHEN, SYDVKM. CDR3 in amino acids: CASRDLGGGQETQYF. The CDR3 nucleotides read TGTGCCAGCAGAGATCTGGGCGGGGGGCAAGAGACCCAGTACTTC.

This clone has only a few counts. J is TRBJ1-4 and V is TRBV11-2, with TRBD1 as a possible D gene (5 bases). There are 15 residues in the CDR3. V lost 3 bases and J lost 5, with 13 bases in between. The germline V gene encodes CDR1 SGHAT and CDR2 FQNNGV. In DNA, the CDR3 is TGTGCCAGCAGCTTTGTCCCGGGACCAAATGAAAAACTGTTTTTT. Amino acid sequence: CASSFVPGPNEKLFF.

A few counts support this clone. The chain is built from TRBV6-1 and TRBJ2-7, with 9 bases that match TRBD2. Germline-derived CDR1 and CDR2 are MNHNS and SASEGT. J was trimmed by 4 bases and V by 6 bases; bases with no gene match: 4. The CDR3 runs to 13 residues. The CDR3 protein is CASRRTSEYEQYF. The CDR3 nucleotides are TGTGCCAGCAGACGGACTAGCGAGTACGAGCAGTACTTC.

This clone has ten or more counts. The chain couples TRBV2 to TRBJ2-7, with unresolved D. V shed 2 bases and J shed 3 bases, with 11 bases lying between them. The CDR3 runs 14 residues. Germline CDR1 is SNHLY and CDR2 is FYNNEI. The CDR3 DNA reads TGTGCCAGCAGTGAACTAGTTGGCAACTACGAGCAGTACTTC. Translating it yields CASSELVGNYEQYF. Full variable domain (rest looked up from reference TRBV2 and TRBJ2-7): EPEVTQTPSHQVTQMGQEVILRCVPISNHLYFYWYRQILGQKVEFLVSFYNNEISEKSEIFDDQFSVERPDGSNFTLKIRSTKLEDSAMYFCASSELVGNYEQYFGPGTRLTVT.

This clone has ten or more counts. The chain uses TRBV20-1 and TRBJ1-1; maybe TRBD1 (6 bases). CDR1 and CDR2 from the germline V gene are DFQATT and SNEGSKA (reference sequence). V shed 0 bases and J shed 1 base, with 24 bases lying between them. The CDR3 has 19 amino acids. The CDR3 nucleotides read TGCAGTGCTAGAGATCCAAGGGGGGGCAAGAATAGGGCGAACACTGAAGCTTTCTTT. The encoded protein is CSARDPRGGKNRANTEAFF.

The chain has TRBV9 and TRBJ1-1; the match to TRBD1 covers 8 bases. Germline V gives CDR1 SGDLS, CDR2 YYNGEE. The V and J ends lost 0 bases and 7 bases, in that order; junction bases with no gene match: 5. This CDR3 region has 14 residues. DNA for the CDR3: TGTGCCAGCAGCGTAGCGGACAGGGCAAATGAAGCTTTCTTT. It specifies CASSVADRANEAFF.

The J gene is TRBJ1-2, the V gene TRBV28; D gene ambiguous. This CDR3 is 14 amino acids long. Trimming took off 4 bases at V and 8 bases at J, with 17 bases between the two ends. The V gene's germline CDR1 is MDHEN and CDR2 SYDVKM. CDR3 in amino acids: CASSSPVPYRGYTF. For the CDR3, the DNA is TGTGCCAGCAGTTCCCCCGTACCATATCGAGGCTACACCTTC.